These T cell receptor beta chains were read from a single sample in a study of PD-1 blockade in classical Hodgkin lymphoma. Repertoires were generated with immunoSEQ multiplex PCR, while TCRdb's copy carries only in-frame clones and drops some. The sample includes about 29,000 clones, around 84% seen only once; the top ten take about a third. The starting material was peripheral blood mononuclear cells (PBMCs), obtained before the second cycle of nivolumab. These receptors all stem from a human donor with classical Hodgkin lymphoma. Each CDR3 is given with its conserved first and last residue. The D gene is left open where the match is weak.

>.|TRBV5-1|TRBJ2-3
TGCGCCAGCAGCTTGGAGGCTAGAATGGGACCAGATACGCAGTATTTT
CASSLEARMGPDTQYF
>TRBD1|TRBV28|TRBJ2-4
TGTGCCAGCAGAGACAGGGTCGGTCAGTACTTC
CASRDRVGQYF
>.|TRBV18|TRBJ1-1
TGTGCCAGCTCAGCCGGGGGGAACACTGAAGCTTTCTTT
CASSAGGNTEAFF
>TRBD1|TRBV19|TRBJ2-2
TGTGCCAGTAGTATAGTTGGGACAGGGTATGGCACCGGGGAGCTGTTTTTT
CASSIVGTGYGTGELFF
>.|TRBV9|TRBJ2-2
TGTGCCAGCAGCGTAGCCCAGACAGCTAACACCGGGGAGCTGTTTTTT
CASSVAQTANTGELFF
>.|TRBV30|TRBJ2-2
TGTGCCTGCCCCTTAGGGAGAACGAACACCGGGGAGCTGTTTTTT
CACPLGRTNTGELFF
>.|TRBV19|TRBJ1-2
TGTGCCAGTAGTATAGCAGGGGACTATGGCTACACCTTC
CASSIAGDYGYTF
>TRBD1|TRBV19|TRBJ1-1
TGTGCCAGTTCGGGGACAGGGCTCCGGAACACTGAAGCTTTCTTT
CASSGTGLRNTEAFF
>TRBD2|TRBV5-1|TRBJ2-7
TGCGCCAGCAGCTCCGGGGGGAACTCCTACGAGCAGTACTTC
CASSSGGNSYEQYF
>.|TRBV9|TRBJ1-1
TGTGCCAGCAGCGCCCGTTTGGAGCAGAACACTGAAGCTTTCTTT
CASSARLEQNTEAFF
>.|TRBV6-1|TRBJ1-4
TGTGCCAGCAGTGAATTCGACACAGGGTATGAAAAACTGTTTTTT
CASSEFDTGYEKLFF
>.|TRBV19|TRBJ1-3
TGTGCCAGTAGTATTCGGGGGAGAGGAAACACCATATATTTT
CASSIRGRGNTIYF
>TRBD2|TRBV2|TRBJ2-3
TGTGCCAGCAGTGCCTCGGGGGGTAGCACAGATACGCAGTATTTT
CASSASGGSTDTQYF